This paragraph covers one T cell receptor (beta chain) sequence. These data come from a study of Ad26.COV2.S vaccination and SARS-CoV-2 variants. From germline, CDR1 is SGHRS and CDR2 YFSETQ. This CDR3 contains 15 residues. The V segment lost 4 bases and the J segment 10 bases; nucleotides outside the gene matches: 7. Assay: immunoSEQ multiplex PCR; the TCRdb copy retains only in-frame clones and omits some. The sample carries approximately 460,000 clones, around 89% recorded once. The sample's treatment: 19 received Ad26.COV2.S at low or high dose, single or two shots; 5 received placebo; per-sample allocation not given. Sampling occurred on day 63 after the first vaccine or placebo injection.

This specimen consisted of peripheral blood, obtained in a trial of Ad26.COV2.S vaccine versus placebo. This TCR came from a person aged 18-60 years who received the Ad26.COV2.S COVID-19 vaccine or a placebo. V usage is TRBV5-1 and J usage is TRBJ2-1; TRBD2 agrees at 14 bases. In nucleotides, the CDR3 is TGCGCCAGCAGCCCCGGACTAGCGGGGGGTCGGGAGCAGTTCTTC. It yields the protein CASSPGLAGGREQFF.